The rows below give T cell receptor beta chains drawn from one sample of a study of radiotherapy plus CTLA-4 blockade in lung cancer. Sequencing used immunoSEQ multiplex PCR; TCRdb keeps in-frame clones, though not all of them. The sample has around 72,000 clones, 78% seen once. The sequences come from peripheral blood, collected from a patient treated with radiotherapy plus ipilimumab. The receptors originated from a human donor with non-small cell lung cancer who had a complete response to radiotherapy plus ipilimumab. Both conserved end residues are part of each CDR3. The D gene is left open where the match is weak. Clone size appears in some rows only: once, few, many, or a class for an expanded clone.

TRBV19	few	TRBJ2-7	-	CASSIRRPAASYEQYF	TGTGCCAGTAGTATCCGGAGGCCAGCAGCCTCCTACGAGCAGTACTTC
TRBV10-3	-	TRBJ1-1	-	CAISETFTREAFF	TGTGCCATCAGTGAGACCTTTACCCGGGAAGCTTTCTTT
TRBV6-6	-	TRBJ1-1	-	CASSYGIGSGTEAFF	TGTGCCAGCAGTTACGGGATTGGGTCAGGTACTGAAGCTTTCTTT
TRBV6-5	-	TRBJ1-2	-	CASSADHSGGYTF	TGTGCCAGCAGTGCGGACCATTCCGGAGGCTACACCTTC
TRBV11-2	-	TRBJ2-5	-	CASSLQETQYF	TGTGCCAGCAGCTTACAGGAGACCCAGTACTTC
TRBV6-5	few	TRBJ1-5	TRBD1	CASSRDRENQPQHF	TGTGCCAGCAGCCGGGACAGGGAAAATCAGCCCCAGCATTTT
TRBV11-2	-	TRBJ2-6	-	CASSLAYYSASGANVLTF	TGTGCCAGCAGCTTAGCTTATTACAGTGCCTCTGGGGCCAACGTCCTGACTTTC
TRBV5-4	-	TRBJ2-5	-	CASSLVDYSETQYF	TGTGCCAGCAGCTTGGTGGACTACTCAGAGACCCAGTACTTC
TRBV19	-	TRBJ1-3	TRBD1	CASTSRGDRGHGNTIYF	TGTGCCAGTACCTCTCGGGGCGACAGGGGGCATGGAAACACCATATATTTT
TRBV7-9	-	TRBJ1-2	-	CASSQGGLSRPGYTF	TGTGCCAGCAGCCAGGGAGGCCTCAGTCGACCTGGCTACACCTTC
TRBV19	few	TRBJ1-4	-	CASSMWRANQLVSEKLFF	TGTGCCAGTAGTATGTGGAGGGCGAATCAACTAGTTAGTGAAAAACTGTTTTTT
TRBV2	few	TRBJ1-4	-	CASSEGGPNEKLFF	TGTGCCAGCAGTGAGGGGGGGCCTAATGAAAAACTGTTTTTT
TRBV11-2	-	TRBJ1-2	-	CASSLGQAVDYGYTF	TGTGCCAGCAGCTTAGGACAGGCTGTCGACTATGGCTACACCTTC
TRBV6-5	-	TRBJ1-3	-	CASSSVTYSGNTIYF	TGTGCCAGCAGTTCAGTGACTTACTCTGGAAACACCATATATTTT
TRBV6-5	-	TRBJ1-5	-	CASTAGLGQPQHF	TGTGCCAGCACTGCAGGGCTGGGGCAGCCCCAGCATTTT
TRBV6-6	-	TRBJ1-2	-	CASSHVSGVRGYTF	TGTGCCAGCAGCCACGTGTCAGGGGTCCGTGGCTACACCTTC
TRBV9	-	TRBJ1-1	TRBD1	CASSVEETGRNTEAFF	TGTGCCAGCAGCGTAGAAGAGACAGGGAGGAACACTGAAGCTTTCTTT
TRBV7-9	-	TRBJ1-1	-	CASSFGNMNTEAFF	TGTGCCAGCAGCTTCGGCAACATGAACACTGAAGCTTTCTTT
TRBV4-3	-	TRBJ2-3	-	CASSQEGQVTDTQYF	TGCGCCAGCAGCCAAGAGGGGCAGGTAACAGATACGCAGTATTTT
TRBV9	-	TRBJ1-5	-	CASSVGWAGEQPQHF	TGTGCCAGCAGCGTAGGGTGGGCGGGTGAACAGCCCCAGCATTTT
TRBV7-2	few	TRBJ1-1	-	CASRDQGRTEAFF	TGTGCCAGCCGAGACCAGGGGAGGACTGAAGCTTTCTTT
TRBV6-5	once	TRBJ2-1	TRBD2	CASSYLAGGDEQFF	TGTGCCAGCAGTTACCTAGCGGGGGGGGATGAGCAGTTCTTC
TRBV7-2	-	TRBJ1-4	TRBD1	CASSLAQTGQRGKLFF	TGTGCCAGCAGCTTAGCGCAGACAGGGCAAAGGGGGAAACTGTTTTTT
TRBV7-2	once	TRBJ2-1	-	CASSPAPPVTGEQFF	TGTGCCAGCAGCCCAGCCCCCCCCGTGACGGGAGAGCAGTTCTTC
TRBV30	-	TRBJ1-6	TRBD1	CAWTLQGNSPLHF	TGTGCCTGGACGTTACAGGGGAATTCACCCCTCCACTTT
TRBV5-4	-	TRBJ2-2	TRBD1	CASSVRGFANTGELFF	TGTGCCAGCAGCGTCAGGGGGTTCGCGAACACCGGGGAGCTGTTTTTT
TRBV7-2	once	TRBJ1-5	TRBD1	CASGRQGNQPQHF	TGTGCCAGCGGGAGACAGGGGAATCAGCCCCAGCATTTT
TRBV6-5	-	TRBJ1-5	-	CASTLADNQPQHF	TGTGCCAGCACCCTTGCGGATAATCAGCCCCAGCATTTT
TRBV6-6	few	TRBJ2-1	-	CASSRLRGDNNEQFF	TGTGCCAGCAGCCGGCTAAGAGGGGATAACAATGAGCAGTTCTTC
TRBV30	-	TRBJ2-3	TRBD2	CAWRRGGPNTDTQYF	TGTGCCTGGAGACGGGGGGGGCCTAACACAGATACGCAGTATTTT
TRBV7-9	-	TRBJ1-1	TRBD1	CASSLPGQGVGTEAFF	TGTGCCAGCAGCCTGCCGGGACAGGGGGTGGGCACTGAAGCTTTCTTT
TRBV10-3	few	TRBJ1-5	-	CAIRGGGNQPQHF	TGTGCCATCCGGGGGGGAGGCAATCAGCCCCAGCATTTT
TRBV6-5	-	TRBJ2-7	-	CASSARSGASYEQYF	TGTGCCAGCAGTGCTCGTTCGGGGGCTTCCTACGAGCAGTACTTC
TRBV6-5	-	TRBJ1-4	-	CASSYLKTGANEKLFF	TGTGCCAGCAGTTACCTTAAGACGGGGGCTAATGAAAAACTGTTTTTT
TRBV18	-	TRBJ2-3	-	CASSPIAVTDTQYF	TGTGCCAGCTCACCGATAGCGGTCACAGATACGCAGTATTTT